This T cell receptor beta chain was profiled in a study of T cells expressing NK-cell markers. In the study overall: Seven of eight sequenced donors tested HCMV-seropositive; one tested seronegative.

Points from the study as a whole: The CD3+CD56-NKG2C+ fraction was also led by these clonotypes in a few donors.

The CDR3 has 18 residues. The germline V gene encodes CDR1 SGHRS and CDR2 YFSETQ. Notes on this clonotype: Its matching antigen is unknown.

TCRdb reworked the 5' RACE reads into one entry per CDR3 protein, no DNA. Its clone listing holds 500,000 to 700,000 distinct CDR3 sequences. The sequenced sample was blood T cells: a sorted CD56 or NKG2C T cell subset, CD4+ or CD8+ T cells, or bulk PBMC T cells (not recorded which). The chain carries TRBV5-1 and TRBJ2-5; as DNA is missing, the TRBD2 call by TCRdb cannot be tested. The receptor was isolated from a man between 18 and 35 years old in good health. CDR3 region: CASSALLAGVNLGKTQYF.